This record looks at one T cell receptor beta chain sequence and its context. Antigen: not known. This record belongs to a study of cytomegalovirus exposure and HLA in healthy donors. Study-wide results and limits: Cytomegalovirus association was listed for about 170 TCR beta chains.

V lost 0 bases and J lost 5, with 7 bases in between. Per germline, CDR1 LNHNV and CDR2 YYDKDF (reference sequence). The CDR3 sequence is 13 residues long. The table came from immunoSEQ multiplex PCR; TCRdb's copy has only in-frame clones and leaves some out. The profile shows hundreds of thousands of clones, around 85% of them singletons. The genes are TRBV15 and TRBJ1-1; unclear D gene. This receptor was taken from a woman under 40 in good health and CMV-seropositive. Material for sequencing was PBMCs. For the CDR3, the DNA is TGTGCCACCAGCAGAGAGCTGAGGACTGAAGCTTTCTTT. Translating it yields CATSRELRTEAFF.